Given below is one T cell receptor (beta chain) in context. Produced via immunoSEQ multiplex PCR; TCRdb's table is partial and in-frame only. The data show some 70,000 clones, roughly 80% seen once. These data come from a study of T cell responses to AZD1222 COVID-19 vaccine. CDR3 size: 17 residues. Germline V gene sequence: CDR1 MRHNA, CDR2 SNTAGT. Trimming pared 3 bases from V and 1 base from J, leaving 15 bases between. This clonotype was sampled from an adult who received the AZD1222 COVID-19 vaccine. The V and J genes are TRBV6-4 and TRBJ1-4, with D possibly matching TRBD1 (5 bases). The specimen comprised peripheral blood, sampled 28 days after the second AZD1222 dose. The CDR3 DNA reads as TGTGCCAGCAGTGAAAGGCGCAGGGTGGTAACTAATGAAAAACTGTTTTTT. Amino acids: CASSERRRVVTNEKLFF.